The T cell receptor (beta chain) described here comes from a study of blood T cell repertoires in COVID-19. Turning to the study itself: T cells, B-cell-depleted T cells, or PBMCs provided the cDNA or gDNA that served as material.

Sequencing used immunoSEQ multiplex PCR; TCRdb keeps in-frame clones, though not all of them. The sample includes some 200,000 clones, about 86% of them seen just once. This clonotype was obtained from a woman in her 30s who had recovered from COVID-19. The sequenced sample was peripheral blood.

DNA for the CDR3: TGTGCTAGTGGGGCAGGGCAATGGGTTACCGAGCAGTACTTC. Its translation is CASGAGQWVTEQYF. This chain connects TRBV12-5 to TRBJ2-7, with D possibly being TRBD1 (5 bases). The CDR3 consists of 14 residues. In germline, CDR1 is LGHNT, CDR2 FRNRAP. The V end was cut by 6 bases, the J end by 6 bases, with 18 bases between.